A single sample is the source of the 11 T cell receptor beta chains below, sequenced in a study of graft-versus-host responses after intestinal transplantation. Sequencing used immunoSEQ multiplex PCR; TCRdb keeps in-frame clones, though not all of them. The sample contains over 100,000 clones, about 95% of which appear only once. Their antigen targets remain unknown. Sample: unstimulated CD8+ T cells sorted from spleen or lymph node cells, taken before intestinal transplant. Every receptor here comes from a human donor who received an intestinal transplant.

Only one count was recorded for this clone. The chain employs TRBV5-1 and TRBJ2-7; 7 nucleotides agree with TRBD1. The J segment lost 1 base and the V segment lost 5 bases, leaving 3 bases of the junction unmatched. Per the germline V gene, CDR1 is SGHRS and CDR2 is YFSETQ. The CDR3 extends over 13 amino acids. As DNA, the CDR3 is TGCGCCAGCAGGGGGACAGAATCCTACGAGCAGTACTTC. It is translated as CASRGTESYEQYF.

The rearrangement links TRBV4-2 to TRBJ1-6; tentatively, D is TRBD1 (5 bases). Germline CDR1 LGHNA, CDR2 YNFKEQ. V was cut by 4 bases and J by 5 bases, with 9 bases left in between. The CDR3 is 14 residues long. This CDR3 reads CASSLRDDNSPLHF. The CDR3 DNA reads TGTGCCAGCAGCCTCCGGGACGATAATTCACCCCTCCACTTT.

The sample holds one count of this clone. The chain carries TRBV18 and TRBJ2-5, with a tentative D call TRBD1 (5 bases). CDR1 and CDR2 from the germline V gene are KGHSH and LQKENI. Trimming took 3 bases from V and 0 from J, leaving 8 bases between them. This CDR3 spans 14 amino acids. CDR3 amino acids: CASSPGPYQETQYF. The DNA for the CDR3 is TGTGCCAGCTCACCGGGGCCGTACCAAGAGACCCAGTACTTC.

The rearrangement uses TRBV5-6 and TRBJ2-2; D is unclear. The V and J ends lost 0 bases and 10 bases respectively, with 7 bases between them. The CDR3 spans 12 residues. The germline CDR1 and CDR2 sequences are SGHDT and YYEEEE. CDR3 sequence (DNA): TGTGCCAGCAGCTTGGGGTTCAAGGAGCTGTTTTTT. This codes for CASSLGFKELFF. The full variable domain, rest sourced from reference TRBV5-6 and TRBJ2-2, is DAGVTQSPTHLIKTRGQQVTLRCSPKSGHDTVSWYQQALGQGPQFIFQYYEEEERQRGNFPDRFSGHQFPNYSSELNVNALLLGDSALYLCASSLGFKELFFGEGSRLTVL.

This clone was seen a few times. The genes are TRBV21-1 and TRBJ1-3; TRBD1, the table's D call, lacks a check against the DNA. TRBV21-1 is a pseudogene locus. The CDR3 spans 15 residues. The CDR3 DNA follows: TGTGCCAGCAGCAAACACGAGGGGGCCGGAAACACCATATATTTT. Amino acid sequence: CASSKHEGAGNTIYF.

The chain recombines TRBV7-2 with TRBJ2-7; D gene uncertain. V lost 5 bases and J lost 6, with 14 bases in between. Germline CDR1 is SGHTA and CDR2 is FQGNSA. The CDR3 runs 13 residues. CDR3 sequence reads: CASSTGSLGEQYF. DNA for the CDR3: TGTGCCAGCAGCACGGGCTCACTGGGCGAGCAGTACTTC. The entire variable domain, with the rest obtained from reference TRBV7-2 and TRBJ2-7, is as follows: GAGVSQSPSNKVTEKGKDVELRCDPISGHTALYWYRQSLGQGLEFLIYFQGNSAPDKSGLPSDRFSAERTGGSVSTLTIQRTQQEDSAVYLCASSTGSLGEQYFGPGTRLTVT.

The rearrangement joins TRBV4-3 to TRBJ1-1; maybe TRBD1 (5 bases). V dropped 0 bases and J dropped 3 bases, with 11 bases sitting between them. This CDR3 has 15 residues. Per the germline V gene, CDR1 is LGHNA and CDR2 is YSLEER. The CDR3 sequence: CASSQDGLGDTEAFF. CDR3 nucleotide sequence: TGCGCCAGCAGCCAAGATGGCCTAGGGGACACTGAAGCTTTCTTT.

The chain uses TRBV11-2 and TRBJ2-1, with 7 bases that match TRBD1. Germline V gives CDR1 SGHAT, CDR2 FQNNGV. V was pared by 2 bases and J by 9 bases, with 1 base of the junction left unmatched. This CDR3 is 12 amino acids long. CDR3 nucleotide sequence: TGTGCCAGCAGCTTATGGACAGGTGAGCAGTTCTTC. It specifies CASSLWTGEQFF.

This rearrangement joins TRBV18 to TRBJ1-2; D unresolved. The CDR3 extends over 11 amino acids. Germline lookup yields CDR1 KGHSH and CDR2 LQKENI. V lost 3 bases and J lost 3, with 2 bases in between. As DNA, the CDR3 is TGTGCCAGCTCACCCGACTATGGCTACACCTTC. Translating it yields CASSPDYGYTF.

V gene TRBV9 combines with J gene TRBJ2-5, with a tentative D call TRBD2 (6 bases). The J call is doubtful: the DNA matches TRBJ2-7 better. CDR1 is SGDLS, CDR2 YYNGEE, per germline. This CDR3 contains 13 residues. The CDR3 DNA reads as TGTGCCAGCAGCGTAGGGACTACTGACGAGCAGTACTTC. As protein: CASSVGTTDEQYF.

The CDR3 sequence is CASSLINYEQYF. The CDR3 nucleotides are TGTGCCAGCAGCTTAATAAACTACGAGCAGTACTTC. The genes are TRBV5-6 and TRBJ2-7; D call uncertain. Between the trimmed V and J ends, which lost 2 bases and 3 bases, there was a span of 6 bases. CDR1 is SGHDT, CDR2 YYEEEE, per germline. CDR3 length: 12 residues.